The next 26 T cell receptor beta chains were all read from a single sample in a study of graft-versus-host responses after intestinal transplantation. Some clones are missing from TCRdb's copy, which holds only in-frame ones; the method was immunoSEQ multiplex PCR. Here the sample spans approximately 54,000 clones, approximately 84% being singletons. For these TCRs, the target antigens are not known. The material was unstimulated CD4+ T cells sorted from spleen or lymph node cells, obtained before transplant. The receptors derive from a human donor who was the organ donor for an intestinal transplant.

This clone was observed a single time. This rearrangement joins TRBV18 to TRBJ2-5; D is possibly TRBD1 or TRBD2 (6 bases each). The germline CDR1 and CDR2 sequences are KGHSH and LQKENI. The CDR3 loop spans 12 amino acids. V lost 4 bases to trimming and J lost 5 bases, with 8 bases between them. The CDR3 DNA reads as TGTGCCAGCTCACGGGGGGCCGAGACCCAGTACTTC. Its protein is CASSRGAETQYF. Based on the CDR3 plus reference TRBV18 and TRBJ2-5, the full variable domain is NAGVMQNPRHLVRRRGQEARLRCSPMKGHSHVYWYRQLPEEGLKFMVYLQKENIIDESGMPKERFSAEFPKEGPSILRIQQVVRGDSAAYFCASSRGAETQYFGPGTRLLVL.

The chain links TRBV30 to TRBJ1-4; no clear D gene. Trimming removed 2 bases from V and 10 bases from J, with 11 bases in between. CDR3 size: 12 residues. Germline V CDR1 and CDR2: GTSNPN, SVGIG (reference sequence). CDR3: CAWSLISLKLFF. CDR3 sequence (DNA): TGTGCCTGGAGTCTGATCTCCTTAAAACTGTTTTTT.

A single count supports this clone. The gene calls are TRBV30 and TRBJ2-7, with D unclear. This CDR3 is built from 14 residues. Per germline, CDR1 GTSNPN and CDR2 SVGIG (reference sequence). V lost 1 base to trimming and J lost 7 bases, with 17 bases between them. CDR3 sequence reads: CAWSARTFLGEQYF. The CDR3 DNA is TGTGCCTGGAGTGCACGGACCTTCCTTGGGGAGCAGTACTTC.

The rearrangement uses TRBV7-9 and TRBJ1-2, with TRBD1 identical over 9 bases. The ends lost 5 bases at V and 2 bases at J; junction bases unmatched: 9. CDR1 and CDR2 from the germline V gene are SEHNR and FQNEAQ (reference sequence). The CDR3 spans 16 residues. In nucleotides, the CDR3 is TGTGCCAGCAGCCAGGGACAGGGACATCTGAACTATGGCTACACCTTC. Amino acids: CASSQGQGHLNYGYTF.

The V call is TRBV18, the J call TRBJ2-1; TRBD2 agrees at 7 bases. CDR1 and CDR2 (germline): KGHSH, LQKENI. V shed 5 bases, J shed 11 bases, and the junction held 6 bases outside the gene matches. This CDR3 has 12 amino acids. In DNA form, the CDR3 reads TGTGCCAGCTCATCCCGGGACTACAAGCAGTTCTTC. Its protein product is CASSSRDYKQFF. Full variable domain (missing parts from reference TRBV18 and TRBJ2-1): NAGVMQNPRHLVRRRGQEARLRCSPMKGHSHVYWYRQLPEEGLKFMVYLQKENIIDESGMPKERFSAEFPKEGPSILRIQQVVRGDSAAYFCASSSRDYKQFFGPGTRLTVL.

The chain uses TRBV18 and TRBJ1-4, with a weak D call TRBD1 (6 bases). The CDR3 is 13 amino acids. The ends were cut back, 3 bases at V and 7 bases at J, with 9 bases in the middle. Germline values: CDR1 KGHSH, CDR2 LQKENI. CDR3 coding DNA: TGTGCCAGCTCACCGCCGGGGGCTGAAAAACTGTTTTTT. Protein: CASSPPGAEKLFF.

V and J are TRBV5-1 and TRBJ2-1; D may be TRBD1 (6 bases). V was trimmed by 2 bases and J by 2 bases, leaving 14 bases between them. The CDR3 contains 16 residues. Germline lookup yields CDR1 SGHRS and CDR2 YFSETQ. The CDR3 nucleotides are TGCGCCAGCAGCTTACAGGGAAACTCGCCCTACAATGAGCAGTTCTTC. Residues: CASSLQGNSPYNEQFF.

The chain employs TRBV12-5 and TRBJ2-5; weak D call: TRBD1 (6 bases). V lost 6 bases, J lost 0 bases, and 20 bases lay in between. In germline, CDR1 is LGHNT, CDR2 FRNRAP. CDR3 length: 17 residues. The CDR3 sequence is CASGNPSGRGYQETQYF. The CDR3, as DNA: TGTGCTAGTGGAAACCCCTCTGGCAGGGGCTACCAAGAGACCCAGTACTTC.

The V call is TRBV6-5, the J call TRBJ2-7; tentatively, D is TRBD1 or TRBD2 (6 bases each). Germline lookup yields CDR1 MNHEY and CDR2 SVGAGI. The CDR3 covers 14 residues. Trimming shortened V by 2 bases and J by 1 base, and 9 bases separated the two germline ends. The DNA for the CDR3 is TGTGCCAGCAGTTACAGGGGGGCGTCCTACGAGCAGTACTTC. This codes for CASSYRGASYEQYF.

The chain recombines TRBV7-2 with TRBJ1-6; weak D call: TRBD1 (5 bases). Germline CDR1 and CDR2: SGHTA and FQGNSA. Trimming stripped 1 base from V and 6 bases from J, with 10 bases between. The CDR3 consists of 15 residues. The chain's CDR3 is CASSLGPGPNSPLHF. The DNA for the CDR3 is TGTGCCAGCAGCTTAGGTCCGGGACCTAATTCACCCCTCCACTTT.

The V call is TRBV9, the J call TRBJ2-3; unclear D gene. CDR3 length: 12 amino acids. Deletions cut 0 bases from V and 3 bases from J, with 2 bases between. Germline V gene lookup returns CDR1 SGDLS and CDR2 YYNGEE. In nucleotides, the CDR3 is TGTGCCAGCAGCGTAGATACAGATACGCAGTATTTT. Protein sequence: CASSVDTDTQYF.

This chain links TRBV6-6 with TRBJ1-3; D gene unclear. This CDR3 has 14 residues. Deletions cut 2 bases from V and 1 base from J, with 6 bases between. The germline gives CDR1 MNHNY, CDR2 SVGAGI (reference sequence). The CDR3 reads CASSYLKSGNTIYF. The CDR3, as DNA: TGTGCCAGCAGTTACCTAAAGTCTGGAAACACCATATATTTT.

This clone came up once. V usage is TRBV29-1 and J usage is TRBJ1-1; TRBD1 is a possible D gene (5 bases). CDR1 SQVTM and CDR2 ANQGSEA come from the germline V gene. V was pared by 4 bases and J by 4 bases, with 10 bases between. The CDR3 is 12 residues long. CDR3 nucleotide sequence: TGCAGCGTTGCGGGAGGGGCCACTGAAGCTTTCTTT. Its translation is CSVAGGATEAFF.

The gene calls are TRBV12-5 and TRBJ2-1, with 7 bases matching TRBD2. The germline V gene encodes CDR1 LGHNT and CDR2 FRNRAP. This CDR3 is 18 amino acids long. V shed 2 bases, J shed 0 bases, and the junction held 10 bases outside the gene matches. CDR3 protein: CASGLRTWGGNSYNEQFF. CDR3 sequence (DNA): TGTGCTAGTGGTTTGAGGACCTGGGGGGGGAACTCCTACAATGAGCAGTTCTTC.

The V and J genes are TRBV5-1 and TRBJ2-5; maybe TRBD2 (7 bases). This CDR3 is built from 13 residues. Trimming shortened V by 2 bases and J by 5 bases, and 10 bases separated the two germline ends. Per the germline V gene, CDR1 is SGHRS and CDR2 is YFSETQ. As DNA, the CDR3 is TGCGCCAGCAGCTTCGGGGGGCCGGAGACCCAGTACTTC. Encoded protein: CASSFGGPETQYF.

This clone was found a few times. The chain carries TRBV29-1 and TRBJ2-2; 9 bases are a match to TRBD2. Unmatched junction bases numbered 5, after V lost 7 bases and J lost 5 bases. Germline V CDR1 and CDR2: SQVTM, ANQGSEA. This CDR3 has 13 residues. CDR3 bases: TGCAGCGGGTGGCGGGGGGGAACCGGGGAGCTGTTTTTT. Translated, it gives CSGWRGGTGELFF.

V gene TRBV5-1 combines with J gene TRBJ2-1, with 9 positions matching TRBD2. The germline V gene has CDR1 SGHRS and CDR2 YFSETQ. The V segment lost 0 bases and the J segment 5 bases; nucleotides outside the gene matches: 0. The CDR3 is made up of 14 amino acids. The CDR3 nucleotides are TGCGCCAGCAGCTTGGGACTAGCGGACAATGAGCAGTTCTTC. Its protein product is CASSLGLADNEQFF.

As DNA, the CDR3 is TGTGCCTGGAGCCCGGACAGGGGAAACACCATATATTTT. The encoded protein is CAWSPDRGNTIYF. V usage is TRBV30 and J usage is TRBJ1-3, with 7 nucleotides matching TRBD1. Germline lookup yields CDR1 GTSNPN and CDR2 SVGIG (reference sequence). V shed 3 bases, J shed 4 bases, and the junction held 3 bases outside the gene matches. CDR3 length: 13 residues.

This clone has a handful of counts. V and J are TRBV9 and TRBJ2-1; D remains ambiguous. V was trimmed by 0 bases and J by 5 bases, leaving 6 bases between them. This CDR3 contains 13 residues. Germline V gene data show CDR1 as SGDLS and CDR2 as YYNGEE. The CDR3 DNA follows: TGTGCCAGCAGCGTAGTTCTAGACAATGAGCAGTTCTTC. Protein product: CASSVVLDNEQFF.

The chain is built from TRBV6-5 and TRBJ1-2; D uncertain. The CDR3 totals 12 residues. Trimming shortened V by 4 bases and J by 4 bases, and 7 bases separated the two germline ends. The germline V gene encodes CDR1 MNHEY and CDR2 SVGAGI. CDR3 sequence (DNA): TGTGCCAGCAGTTCCACAGCCTATGGCTACACCTTC. Amino acid sequence: CASSSTAYGYTF.

The V gene is TRBV6-6, the J gene TRBJ1-1; maybe TRBD1 (5 bases). V was clipped by 4 bases and J by 1 base, with 7 bases between them. Germline CDR1 reads MNHNY; CDR2 reads SVGAGI (reference sequence). This CDR3 comprises 13 residues. As DNA, the CDR3 is TGTGCCAGCAGTTCGGGGCAGAACACTGAAGCTTTCTTT. Encoded protein: CASSSGQNTEAFF.

This sequence joins TRBV28 and TRBJ2-7; 9 bases map to TRBD1. CDR1 MDHEN and CDR2 SYDVKM come from the germline V gene. Unmatched junction bases numbered 16, after V lost 8 bases and J lost 5 bases. The CDR3 has 16 amino acids. The CDR3 spells CASVTGGTGLPNEQYF. The DNA of the CDR3 is TGTGCCAGCGTCACAGGGGGCACGGGACTCCCGAACGAGCAGTACTTC.

The chain joins TRBV2 to TRBJ1-5, with TRBD1 matching over 7 bases. Trimming removed 6 bases from V and 3 bases from J; junction bases left unmatched: 8. CDR1 and CDR2 from the germline V gene are SNHLY and FYNNEI. The CDR3 consists of 15 residues. CDR3: CASRLGQLFNQPQHF. Here the CDR3 DNA reads TGTGCCAGCAGATTGGGACAGCTCTTCAATCAGCCCCAGCATTTT.

The chain joins TRBV11-2 to TRBJ1-2, with D unresolved. Trimming left V 8 bases short and J 0 bases short, with 13 bases between. CDR1 is SGHAT, CDR2 FQNNGV, per germline. This CDR3 contains 14 residues. CDR3 sequence (DNA): TGTGCCAGCTACCGAGGCCTAGCTAACTATGGCTACACCTTC. Encoded protein: CASYRGLANYGYTF. Full variable domain (remainder filled in from reference TRBV11-2 and TRBJ1-2): EAGVAQSPRYKIIEKRQSVAFWCNPISGHATLYWYQQILGQGPKLLIQFQNNGVVDDSQLPKDRFSAERLKGVDSTLKIQPAKLEDSAVYLCASYRGLANYGYTFGSGTRLTVV.

V is TRBV27 and J is TRBJ2-5; D perhaps matches TRBD2 (6 bases). The J call may be wrong; the DNA end is better matched by TRBJ2-7. Germline V gene lookup returns CDR1 MNHEY and CDR2 SMNVEV (reference sequence). This CDR3 comprises 15 residues. The CDR3 is CASSRLGGFSYEQYF. CDR3 nucleotides: TGTGCCAGCAGTCGTTTGGGGGGTTTCTCCTACGAGCAGTACTTC.

The chain has TRBV9 and TRBJ2-5; a possible D gene is TRBD2 (6 bases). The CDR3 extends over 16 amino acids. In germline, CDR1 is SGDLS, CDR2 YYNGEE. V lost 7 bases and J lost 2, with 21 bases in between. The CDR3: CASAMGRGDRQETQYF. The CDR3 nucleotides are TGTGCCAGCGCCATGGGGCGGGGAGATAGACAAGAGACCCAGTACTTC.